This passage covers 21 T cell receptor beta chains from one sample sequenced in a study of T cell responses to AZD1222 COVID-19 vaccine. Using immunoSEQ multiplex PCR, the repertoire was profiled, and TCRdb retains in-frame clones only, with some absent. The repertoire consists of some 150,000 clones, with about nine tenths occurring once and the leading ten covering approximately 4.2%. The starting material was peripheral blood, obtained 28 days after the second dose of the MenACWY control vaccine. These receptors all come from an adult who received the MenACWY meningococcal vaccine as a control.

The CDR3: CASSRDSNQPQHF. The CDR3, as DNA: TGTGCCAGCAGTAGGGATAGCAATCAGCCCCAGCATTTT. V and J are TRBV6-5 and TRBJ1-5, with D unclear. CDR1 is MNHEY and CDR2 is SVGAGI in the germline V gene. The CDR3 totals 13 residues. Trimming took 5 bases from V and 0 from J, leaving 5 bases between them.

This chain joins TRBV11-2 and TRBJ2-2; 8 nucleotides line up with TRBD2. The CDR3 is 18 amino acids. Germline CDR1 and CDR2: SGHAT and FQNNGV. Trimming cost V 5 bases and J 3 bases; bases outside gene matches: 14. The CDR3 loop reads CASSPRVGTRGHTGELFF. In DNA form, the CDR3 reads TGTGCCAGCAGCCCCCGCGTCGGGACTAGGGGTCACACCGGGGAGCTGTTTTTT.

The gene calls are TRBV19 and TRBJ2-1; 11 nucleotides align to TRBD2. After removal of 5 bases from V and 6 bases from J, the junction contained 3 bases not matched to a gene. Per the germline V gene, CDR1 is LNHDA and CDR2 is SQIVND (reference sequence). The CDR3 length is 14 residues. The DNA of the CDR3 is TGTGCCAGTAGTTTGGGACTAGCGGTCAATGAGCAGTTCTTC. Translation gives CASSLGLAVNEQFF.

The gene calls are TRBV7-2 and TRBJ2-3; D is uncertain. Germline CDR1 reads SGHTA; CDR2 reads FQGNSA. Trimming cost V 5 bases and J 3 bases, with 18 bases left between them. The CDR3 extends over 16 amino acids. The CDR3 nucleotides read TGTGCCAGCAGCCCCCACCGTTGGGGTGAAACAGATACGCAGTATTTT. It is translated as CASSPHRWGETDTQYF.

The CDR3 region is CASSPDRGPYGYTF. The CDR3 DNA reads as TGTGCCAGCAGTCCGGACAGGGGGCCCTATGGCTACACCTTC. The rearrangement uses TRBV28 and TRBJ1-2; 11 bases are a match to TRBD1. J lost 4 bases, V lost 5 bases, and 3 bases had no gene match. Germline-derived CDR1 and CDR2 are MDHEN and SYDVKM. The length of the CDR3 is 14 residues.

The chain joins TRBV10-1 to TRBJ2-3, with 10 bases matching TRBD2. Germline V lookup: CDR1 WNHNN, CDR2 SYGVQD (reference sequence). This CDR3 has 16 residues. Trimming at V came to 3 bases and at J to 5 bases, leaving 8 bases not matched to a gene. The DNA for the CDR3 is TGCGCCAGCAGTGACCCGGGACTAGCGAAGAAAGATACGCAGTATTTT. This codes for CASSDPGLAKKDTQYF.

The J gene is TRBJ1-2, the V gene TRBV18; D uncertain. The V and J ends lost 2 bases and 4 bases respectively, with 5 bases between them. This CDR3 has 12 residues. Germline CDR1 reads KGHSH; CDR2 reads LQKENI. CDR3 sequence: CASSPEAYGYTF. DNA of the CDR3: TGTGCCAGCTCACCAGAGGCCTATGGCTACACCTTC.

This clone came up a few times. The chain combines TRBV28 with TRBJ2-5; 10 bases map to TRBD2. The CDR3 is 14 residues long. Germline V gene sequence: CDR1 MDHEN, CDR2 SYDVKM. J lost 2 bases, V lost 3 bases, and 0 bases had no gene match. The CDR3 loop reads CASSLTSGQETQYF. The CDR3 region has the DNA TGTGCCAGCAGTTTGACTAGCGGGCAAGAGACCCAGTACTTC.

CDR3 residues: CASSLRMLSDTQYF. CDR3 DNA sequence: TGTGCCAGCAGCCTAAGAATGTTGTCAGATACGCAGTATTTT. The chain combines TRBV3-1 (or the pseudogene TRBV3-2) with TRBJ2-3; no clear D gene. The germline gives CDR1 LGHDT, CDR2 YNNKEL (reference sequence). The CDR3 contains 14 residues. Between the trimmed V and J ends, which lost 4 bases and 4 bases, there was a span of 12 bases.

The chain employs TRBV11-3 and TRBJ1-1; 9 bases are shared with TRBD1. Germline CDR1 is SGHNT and CDR2 is YENEEA. The CDR3 contains 15 residues. J lost 2 bases, V lost 3 bases, and 4 bases had no gene match. CDR3 residues: CASSLGQGYNTEAFF. The CDR3 DNA is TGTGCCAGCAGCTTGGGACAGGGTTATAACACTGAAGCTTTCTTT.

J is TRBJ2-7 and V is TRBV2; no clear D. The CDR3 has 15 amino acids. The germline V and J ends were trimmed by 6 bases and 0 bases, with 15 bases remaining between them. Germline V CDR1 and CDR2: SNHLY, FYNNEI. CDR3 nucleotide sequence: TGTGCCAGCAGGCTAAGACCTCAGAGCTCCTACGAGCAGTACTTC. This sequence encodes CASRLRPQSSYEQYF.

This chain joins TRBV21-1 and TRBJ2-1; the table gives TRBD2 as D, unverified against the DNA. TRBV21-1 is a listed pseudogene. The CDR3 covers 13 residues. CDR3 in DNA: TGTGCCGGAGCCTTCTCCGAACCGAATGAGCAGTTCTTC. Its protein is CAGAFSEPNEQFF.

The rearrangement uses TRBV24-1 and TRBJ2-7, with D perhaps matching TRBD1 (5 bases). CDR1 KGHDR and CDR2 SFDVKD come from the germline V gene. The V end lost 5 bases, the J end lost 7 bases, and 11 bases lay between the germline ends. The CDR3 has 12 residues. CDR3 loop: CATSVSGFEQYF. The CDR3 DNA sequence: TGTGCCACCAGTGTTTCAGGGTTTGAGCAGTACTTC.

The chain employs TRBV11-2 and TRBJ2-2; D is undetermined. V lost 5 bases, J lost 1 base, and 14 bases lay in between. From germline, CDR1 is SGHAT and CDR2 FQNNGV. There are 16 residues in the CDR3. The CDR3: CASSLRLKLNTGELFF. The CDR3 DNA reads TGTGCCAGCAGCCTACGCCTAAAATTGAACACCGGGGAGCTGTTTTTT. Looking up the rest from reference TRBV11-2 and TRBJ2-2 gives the full variable domain: EAGVAQSPRYKIIEKRQSVAFWCNPISGHATLYWYQQILGQGPKLLIQFQNNGVVDDSQLPKDRFSAERLKGVDSTLKIQPAKLEDSAVYLCASSLRLKLNTGELFFGEGSRLTVL.

This chain uses TRBV29-1 with TRBJ2-7, with 8 bases identical to TRBD1. Germline loops: CDR1 SQVTM, CDR2 ANQGSEA. Trimming cost V 3 bases and J 4 bases; bases outside gene matches: 14. The CDR3 consists of 16 residues. The CDR3 nucleotides read TGCAGCGTTGAGGGCCAGTCAGGGGGCGATAGTTACGAGCAGTACTTC. It encodes CSVEGQSGGDSYEQYF.

This clone has only one observation. The CDR3 is CASSRNPETEAFF. CDR3 sequence (DNA): TGCGCCAGCAGCCGCAACCCAGAGACTGAAGCTTTCTTT. J is TRBJ1-1 and V is TRBV4-3; D ambiguous. Trimming pared 4 bases from V and 5 bases from J, leaving 11 bases between. The CDR3 sequence is 13 residues long. Germline assignment: CDR1 LGHNA and CDR2 YSLEER.

The chain joins TRBV12-3 or TRBV12-4 to TRBJ1-1; no reliable D call. Trimming stripped 5 bases from V and 5 bases from J, with 3 bases between. The CDR3 covers 10 residues. The CDR3 protein is CASSGTEAFF. The CDR3 DNA is TGTGCCAGCAGTGGAACTGAAGCTTTCTTT.

The chain employs TRBV10-1 and TRBJ2-1, with TRBD2 identical over 8 bases. Germline values: CDR1 WNHNN, CDR2 SYGVQD (reference sequence). The CDR3 consists of 14 residues. V shed 7 bases and J 5 bases; nucleotides not matched to a gene: 7. In nucleotides, the CDR3 is TGCGCCAGCACCGACACACTAGCGGACAATGAGCAGTTCTTC. Protein: CASTDTLADNEQFF.

The chain recombines TRBV5-4 with TRBJ2-4, with TRBD1 identical over 9 bases. The CDR3 is 14 amino acids. V was pared by 4 bases and J by 6 bases, with 5 bases of the junction left unmatched. Germline values: CDR1 SGHNT, CDR2 YYREEE (reference sequence). The CDR3 region is CASSGPDRGNIQYF. The CDR3 coding sequence is TGTGCCAGCAGCGGTCCGGACAGGGGAAACATTCAGTACTTC.

The chain links TRBV30 to TRBJ1-1; 8 bases fit TRBD1. V lost 3 bases and J lost 7; bases outside the gene matches: 7. The CDR3 loop spans 13 amino acids. Per germline, CDR1 GTSNPN and CDR2 SVGIG (reference sequence). The CDR3 DNA follows: TGTGCCTGGAGCATACGCGGGACAGGTGAAGCTTTCTTT. Amino acid sequence: CAWSIRGTGEAFF.

The chain joins TRBV13 to TRBJ2-7, with TRBD2 matching over 7 bases. This CDR3 has 16 residues. CDR1 and CDR2 (germline): PRHDT, FYEKMQ (reference sequence). After removal of 0 bases from V and 3 bases from J, the junction contained 8 bases not matched to a gene. The CDR3 DNA reads TGTGCCAGCAGCTTAGGCCGGGGGAGGGCGGGCTACGAGCAGTACTTC. Its translation: CASSLGRGRAGYEQYF.